Listed below are T cell receptor beta chains from one sample, sequenced in a study of blood T cells in healthy people across ages. MiXCR was run by TCRdb on the 5' RACE reads, yielding one entry per CDR3 protein. The sample consists of over 550,000 distinct CDR3 sequences, about 30% of them appearing once. The sample consisted of blood. These receptors were collected from a woman aged 80 or over in good health. CDR3s include the opening cysteine and the closing phenylalanine or tryptophan. The D gene is left open where the match is weak. Not every row has a clone size; where given, it reads once, few, many or a size class.

v_call,j_call,clone_size,d_call,cdr3_nt,cdr3_aa
TRBV10-3,TRBJ2-7,many,.,TGTGCCGCGGGGCAGGGGGACGAGCAGTACTTC,CAAGQGDEQYF
TRBV27,TRBJ1-2,many,.,TGTGCCAGCAGCCGAGGAGGAGGCTATGGCTACACCTTC,CASSRGGGYGYTF
TRBV7-9,TRBJ2-6,many,.,TGTGCCAGCAGCTTAGCGGTCCCGTCCTCTGGGGCCAACGTCCTGACTTTC,CASSLAVPSSGANVLTF
TRBV7-3,TRBJ1-2,once,TRBD1,TGTGCCAGCAGTGGCCGGGACAGGAAGGTCTACACCTTC,CASSGRDRKVYTF
TRBV7-2,TRBJ2-1,.,TRBD1,TGTGCCAGCAGCCACCCAGGGGGATACAATGAGCAGGTCTTC,CASSHPGGYNEQVF
TRBV6-1,TRBJ2-5,many,TRBD1,TGTGCCAGCAGACTCCGGGACAGGGAAATCGAGACCCAGTACTTC,CASRLRDREIETQYF
TRBV7-2,TRBJ1-2,.,.,TGTGCCAGCAGCCCCAGATGGGGTGCAGGGTTTGGCTACACCTTC,CASSPRWGAGFGYTF
TRBV12-3/TRBV12-4,TRBJ2-1,many,TRBD2,TGTGCCAGCAGTGCGGGACTAGCGAGCCACAATGAGCAGTTCTTC,CASSAGLASHNEQFF
TRBV6-2/TRBV6-3,TRBJ1-1,many,TRBD1,TGTGCCAGCAGCCCCACAGGGGTGAACACTGAAGCTTTCTTT,CASSPTGVNTEAFF
TRBV5-1,TRBJ1-5,many,TRBD1,TGCGCCAGCAGCTTGGGGACAGGGATTAATCAGCCCCAGCATTTT,CASSLGTGINQPQHF
TRBV4-2,TRBJ2-5,many,TRBD2,TGTGCCAGCAGTCCCGGGAGGGGAGAAAAAGAGACCCAGTACTTC,CASSPGRGEKETQYF
TRBV7-9,TRBJ1-1,few,TRBD1,TGTGCCAGCAGCTTTGACAGGGGTACTCTGAACACTGAAGCTTTCTTT,CASSFDRGTLNTEAFF
TRBV7-8,TRBJ2-4,many,.,TGTGCCAGCAGCTTAGCGCAGCCCTCGGACATTCAGTACTTC,CASSLAQPSDIQYF
TRBV6-1,TRBJ2-7,many,.,TGTGCCACCACAGGGCCGGGGGAGCAGTACTTC,CATTGPGEQYF
TRBV20-1,TRBJ1-5,few,.,TGCAGTGCTAGAGACTCGCGGGGGCCTGGGGAGCCCCAGCATTTT,CSARDSRGPGEPQHF
TRBV12-3/TRBV12-4,TRBJ1-1,many,.,TGTGCCAGCAGTTTAGTCCCGGCGGGCGGGGTTGAAGCTTTCTTT,CASSLVPAGGVEAFF
TRBV4-3,TRBJ1-6,many,.,TGCGCCAGCAGCCAAGATCCTGACCGCGCCCCTAATTCACCCCTCCACTTT,CASSQDPDRAPNSPLHF
TRBV9,TRBJ2-1,many,TRBD2,TGTGCCAGCAGCGTAGGTGGTAGCGGGGGGGCTCTCTCCTACAATGAGCAGTTCTTC,CASSVGGSGGALSYNEQFF
TRBV27,TRBJ2-1,.,TRBD1,TGTGCCTGCAGGACAGGGGAGACCCAGTTCTTC,CACRTGETQFF
TRBV6-5,TRBJ2-3,.,.,TGTGCCAGCAGTCCTTCGACGAACCTGTATGGCACAGATACGCAGTATTTT,CASSPSTNLYGTDTQYF
TRBV5-1,TRBJ1-1,many,.,TGCGCCAGCAGCTTGGACGGGCGTCCGAGGGCTGAAGCTTTCTTT,CASSLDGRPRAEAFF
TRBV7-3,TRBJ1-2,many,TRBD1,TGTGCCAGCAGCCCTACAGGGGGGGTCTATGGCTACACCTTC,CASSPTGGVYGYTF
TRBV7-8,TRBJ2-2,.,.,TGTGCCAGCAGCTTAGTTGCTAGCGAGAACACCGGGGAGCTGTTTTTT,CASSLVASENTGELFF
TRBV2,TRBJ2-3,many,.,TGTGCCAGCAGGGGAAGGGGCACAGATACGCAGTATTTT,CASRGRGTDTQYF
TRBV7-2,TRBJ2-7,many,.,TGTGCCAGCAGCTTAGTTATAGGACGGGATGAGCAGTACTTC,CASSLVIGRDEQYF
TRBV6-1,TRBJ2-7,many,.,TGTGCCAGCAGTCTTACTACTAACTACGAGCAGTACTTC,CASSLTTNYEQYF
TRBV10-3,TRBJ2-5,many,.,TGTGCCATCAGTGAGTCCCCAGCACCCCAAGAGACCCAGTACTTC,CAISESPAPQETQYF
TRBV5-6,TRBJ2-7,many,.,TGTGCCAGCAGCTTCCGGGCTGTGGGCTCCTACGAGCAGTACTTC,CASSFRAVGSYEQYF